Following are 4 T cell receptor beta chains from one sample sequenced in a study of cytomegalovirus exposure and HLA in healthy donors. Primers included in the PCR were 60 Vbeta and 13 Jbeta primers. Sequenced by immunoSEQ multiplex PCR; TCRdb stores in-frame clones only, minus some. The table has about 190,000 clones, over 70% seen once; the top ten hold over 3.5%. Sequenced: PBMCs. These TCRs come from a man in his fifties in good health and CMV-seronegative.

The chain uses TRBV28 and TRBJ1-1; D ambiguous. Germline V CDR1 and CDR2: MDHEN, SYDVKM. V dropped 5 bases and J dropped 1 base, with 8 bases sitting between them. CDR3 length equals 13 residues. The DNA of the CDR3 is TGTGCCAGCAGTATAACACAGAACACTGAAGCTTTCTTT. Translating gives CASSITQNTEAFF.

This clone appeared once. CDR3 sequence: CASRGDRNIQYF. Written as DNA, the CDR3 is TGTGCCAGCAGGGGGGACAGAAACATTCAGTACTTC. The chain couples TRBV27 to TRBJ2-4; 7 bases align to TRBD1. The CDR3 has 12 amino acids. Germline V gives CDR1 MNHEY, CDR2 SMNVEV (reference sequence). The trim removed 6 bases at V and 6 bases at J, leaving 2 bases unmatched.

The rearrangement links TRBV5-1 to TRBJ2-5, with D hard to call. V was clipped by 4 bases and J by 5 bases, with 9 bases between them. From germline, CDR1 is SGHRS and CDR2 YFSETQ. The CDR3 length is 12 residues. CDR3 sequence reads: CASSRSRETQYF. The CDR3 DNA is TGCGCCAGCAGCCGGTCTCGGGAGACCCAGTACTTC.

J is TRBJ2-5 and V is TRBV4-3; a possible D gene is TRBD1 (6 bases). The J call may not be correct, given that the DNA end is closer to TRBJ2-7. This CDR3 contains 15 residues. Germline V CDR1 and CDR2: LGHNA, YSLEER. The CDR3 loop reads CASSQRDTYSYEQYF. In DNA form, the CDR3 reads TGCGCCAGCAGCCAGAGGGACACCTACTCCTACGAGCAGTACTTC.